These 18 T cell receptor beta chains came from one sample sequenced in a study of Ad26.COV2.S vaccination and SARS-CoV-2 variants. Measured with immunoSEQ multiplex PCR; TCRdb has only the in-frame clones, and not every one. The sample lists hundreds of thousands of clones; roughly 89% were seen once. Treatment: some 19 received Ad26.COV2.S at low or high dose, single or two shots; 5 received placebo; per-sample allocation not given. All samples were drawn on day 63, counting from the first vaccine or placebo injection. The sequencing here drew on peripheral blood, taken in a trial of Ad26.COV2.S vaccine versus placebo. Receptor source: a person aged 18-65 years who received the Ad26.COV2.S COVID-19 vaccine or a placebo.

This chain links TRBV27 with TRBJ2-7; the match to TRBD2 covers 9 bases. CDR1 and CDR2 (germline): MNHEY, SMNVEV (reference sequence). The CDR3 extends over 14 amino acids. The J segment lost 6 bases and the V segment lost 0 bases, leaving 3 bases of the junction unmatched. The CDR3: CASSLSKLAGEQYV. CDR3 nucleotides: TGTGCCAGCAGTTTATCGAAACTAGCGGGCGAGCAGTACGTC.

CDR3: CASSPAGGGETQYF. The DNA for the CDR3 is TGCGCCAGCAGCCCGGCTGGGGGGGGAGAGACCCAGTACTTC. J is TRBJ2-5 and V is TRBV5-1; 7 bases agree with TRBD2. The CDR3 sequence is 14 residues long. The germline CDR1 and CDR2 sequences are SGHRS and YFSETQ. V lost 4 bases, J lost 4 bases, and 7 bases stayed unmatched.

The chain recombines TRBV7-3 with TRBJ2-1; 8 bases agree with TRBD2. J was trimmed by 1 base and V by 5 bases; bases with no gene match: 7. The CDR3 is 16 residues long. Germline values: CDR1 SGHTA, CDR2 FQGTGA. The CDR3 nucleotides read TGTGCCAGCAGCAAACAAGCGGGGGCATCCTACAATGAGCAGTTCTTC. Translating gives CASSKQAGASYNEQFF.

CDR3 sequence: CASIPAGDGSGAFF. CDR3 DNA: TGTGCCAGTATCCCGGCTGGGGACGGCTCAGGAGCTTTCTTT. This chain uses TRBV19 with TRBJ1-1; possible D gene TRBD1, 5 bases. V was shortened by 7 bases and J by 10 bases, with 22 bases between the two germline ends. The CDR3 covers 14 residues. CDR1 and CDR2 (germline): LNHDA, SQIVND (reference sequence).

The rearrangement uses TRBV7-9 and TRBJ1-6; D is unclear. V lost 1 base to trimming and J lost 3 bases, with 13 bases between them. Germline CDR1 and CDR2: SEHNR and FQNEAQ (reference sequence). The length of the CDR3 is 17 residues. In nucleotides, the CDR3 is TGTGCCAGCAGCTTAGTTCGCGGAAAATTCTATAATTCACCCCTCCACTTT. It encodes CASSLVRGKFYNSPLHF.

Only a few counts were recorded for this clone. The CDR3 here is CASSEGHFNTEAFF. CDR3 nucleotide sequence: TGCGCCAGCAGCGAAGGACACTTCAACACTGAAGCTTTCTTT. The V call is TRBV5-1, the J call TRBJ1-1, with a tentative D call TRBD1 (5 bases). Trimming pared 4 bases from V and 2 bases from J, leaving 12 bases between. Per the germline V gene, CDR1 is SGHRS and CDR2 is YFSETQ. The length of the CDR3 is 14 residues.

The CDR3 reads CASSPLRDGRNNEQFF. CDR3 in DNA: TGCGCCAGCAGCCCGCTCCGGGACGGACGGAACAATGAGCAGTTCTTC. This rearrangement joins TRBV5-1 to TRBJ2-1; D may be TRBD1 or TRBD2 (5 bases each). The CDR3 is 16 amino acids. CDR1 is SGHRS and CDR2 is YFSETQ in the germline V gene. The V end was cut by 4 bases, the J end by 5 bases, with 19 bases between.

The V gene is TRBV7-9, the J gene TRBJ2-6; the match to TRBD1 covers 8 bases. There are 16 residues in the CDR3. Per germline, CDR1 SEHNR and CDR2 FQNEAQ (reference sequence). The ends lost 3 bases at V and 3 bases at J; junction bases unmatched: 4. CDR3 DNA: TGTGCCAGCAGCTTGGGCACAGGGGGTGGGGCCAACGTCCTGACTTTC. Its protein is CASSLGTGGGANVLTF.

The chain joins TRBV3-1 (or the pseudogene TRBV3-2) to TRBJ2-7; 7 bases align to TRBD1. Germline lookup yields CDR1 LGHDT and CDR2 YNNKEL (reference sequence). After removal of 1 base from V and 3 bases from J, the junction contained 9 bases not matched to a gene. The CDR3 extends over 16 amino acids. CDR3 sequence (DNA): TGTGCCAGCAGCCAAGTTTTAACAGGGGTTAGCTACGAGCAGTACTTC. It encodes CASSQVLTGVSYEQYF.

This chain joins TRBV5-5 and TRBJ2-4; D possibly corresponds to TRBD2 (6 bases). The CDR3 runs to 14 residues. The V gene's germline CDR1 is SGHKS and CDR2 YYEKEE (reference sequence). Trimming stripped 3 bases from V and 6 bases from J, with 13 bases between. CDR3 DNA sequence: TGTGCCAGCAGCTCGCAGGTCGGGAGAAACATTCAGTACTTC. Translation gives CASSSQVGRNIQYF.

V is TRBV9 and J is TRBJ2-5; D is ambiguous. The germline gives CDR1 SGDLS, CDR2 YYNGEE. Trimming left V 3 bases short and J 5 bases short, with 11 bases between. The CDR3 has 13 residues. CDR3 in amino acids: CASSATPPETQYF. DNA of the CDR3: TGTGCCAGCAGCGCCACCCCTCCGGAGACCCAGTACTTC.

The chain links TRBV3-1 (or the pseudogene TRBV3-2) to TRBJ1-2, with a tentative D call TRBD1 (5 bases). V shed 1 base and J shed 7 bases, with 13 bases lying between them. This CDR3 has 14 amino acids. The germline CDR1 and CDR2 sequences are LGHDT and YNNKEL (reference sequence). CDR3 amino acids: CASSQVLTGGGYTF. In nucleotides, the CDR3 is TGTGCCAGCAGCCAAGTCCTGACGGGGGGTGGCTACACCTTC.

The chain combines TRBV30 with TRBJ1-4; no clear D gene. The CDR3 covers 13 residues. Germline V CDR1 and CDR2: GTSNPN, SVGIG (reference sequence). V dropped 2 bases and J dropped 8 bases, with 12 bases sitting between them. The CDR3 nucleotides are TGTGCCTGGAGTCCTCTTCCGGGGGAAAAACTGTTTTTT. Protein: CAWSPLPGEKLFF.

The chain couples TRBV5-4 to TRBJ2-2, with D uncertain. This CDR3 comprises 12 residues. CDR1 and CDR2 from the germline V gene are SGHNT and YYREEE (reference sequence). Trimming removed 3 bases from V and 8 bases from J, with 8 bases in between. The CDR3: CASSSVSGELFF. In nucleotides, the CDR3 is TGTGCCAGCAGCTCAGTATCAGGGGAGCTGTTTTTT.

This chain joins TRBV4-3 and TRBJ2-3; 12 positions match TRBD1. Unmatched junction bases numbered 11, after V lost 1 base and J lost 6 bases. Per germline, CDR1 LGHNA and CDR2 YSLEER. The CDR3 has 18 amino acids. The CDR3, as DNA: TGCGCCAGCAGCCAAGGGCCGCCAGGGACAGGGGGCGCGGATACGCAGTATTTT. Translation gives CASSQGPPGTGGADTQYF.

The chain recombines TRBV7-2 with TRBJ2-1, with 12 bases fitting TRBD2. Unmatched junction bases numbered 14, after V lost 4 bases and J lost 4 bases. Germline CDR1 is SGHTA and CDR2 is FQGNSA. The CDR3 loop spans 19 amino acids. The CDR3 DNA reads TGTGCCAGCAGCTCATCCCCCTGGACTAGCGGGGAAACATACAATGAGCAGTTCTTC. As protein: CASSSSPWTSGETYNEQFF.

The V and J genes are TRBV5-5 and TRBJ2-1; 11 bases are a match to TRBD2. J lost 9 bases, V lost 5 bases, and 16 bases had no gene match. Germline V lookup: CDR1 SGHKS, CDR2 YYEKEE (reference sequence). CDR3 size: 17 residues. The CDR3 nucleotides are TGTGCCAGCAGGCCCGCCCCTTCACTAGCGGGGGTGGGTGAGCAGTTCTTC. The encoded protein is CASRPAPSLAGVGEQFF.

This chain uses TRBV12-2 with TRBJ2-1; the D segment call TRBD2 is taken from the table without a DNA check. TRBV12-2 is marked as a pseudogene. CDR3 length: 15 residues. The CDR3 protein is CASRLGCGNYNEQFF. In nucleotides, the CDR3 is TGTGCAAGTCGCTTAGGTTGCGGGAACTACAATGAGCAGTTCTTC.